Listed below are T cell receptor beta chains from one sample, sequenced in a study of graft-versus-host responses after intestinal transplantation. Profiling relied on immunoSEQ multiplex PCR, and the TCRdb table lists in-frame clones only, not all of them. This table holds around 95,000 clones, roughly 84% found once. Their target antigens are unknown. The starting material was unstimulated CD4+ T cells sorted from spleen or lymph node cells, obtained before transplant. Receptors originate from a human donor who was the organ donor for an intestinal transplant. Both conserved end residues are part of each CDR3. D genes are given only for firm matches. Part of the rows lack a size; the others show once, few, many or a class for expanded clones.

d_gene | abundance | j_gene | v_gene | CDR3aa | CDR3nt
TRBD1 | . | TRBJ1-1 | TRBV27 | CASSFDRGVTEAFF | TGTGCCAGCAGTTTTGACAGGGGGGTCACTGAAGCTTTCTTT
. | . | TRBJ2-5 | TRBV14 | CASSLSRGGINLETQYF | TGTGCCAGCAGCCTTTCCCGTGGCGGGATTAACTTAGAGACCCAGTACTTC
. | few | TRBJ1-2 | TRBV7-2 | CASSLAVSYGYTF | TGTGCCAGCAGCCTCGCCGTCAGCTATGGCTACACCTTC
. | . | TRBJ2-1 | TRBV10-3 | CAITSRGSDNEQFF | TGTGCCATCACCTCCCGGGGTTCGGACAATGAGCAGTTCTTC
TRBD2 | few | TRBJ2-3 | TRBV11-1 | CASSFPWGGTQYF | TGTGCCAGCAGTTTTCCCTGGGGGGGGACGCAGTATTTT
. | . | TRBJ1-3 | TRBV30 | CAWTGTVFGNTIYF | TGTGCCTGGACCGGGACGGTATTTGGAAACACCATATATTTT
. | . | TRBJ2-7 | TRBV2 | CASSEASAAAYEQYF | TGTGCCAGCAGTGAAGCTAGCGCTGCCGCCTACGAGCAGTACTTC
TRBD1 | . | TRBJ1-2 | TRBV5-1 | CASSLVGTGVGYTF | TGCGCCAGCAGCTTGGTCGGGACAGGGGTTGGCTACACCTTC
. | . | TRBJ1-2 | TRBV10-2 | CASRDGAYGYTF | TGCGCCAGCAGGGACGGGGCCTATGGCTACACCTTC
. | . | TRBJ1-1 | TRBV5-6 | CASSTYSSSNTEAFF | TGTGCCAGCAGCACCTATAGCAGCTCGAACACTGAAGCTTTCTTT
. | . | TRBJ1-6 | TRBV27 | CATGFLGSPLHF | TGTGCCACAGGGTTCTTGGGTTCACCCCTCCACTTT
TRBD1 | . | TRBJ2-7 | TRBV28 | CASNRDRDYEQYF | TGTGCCAGTAACCGGGACAGGGATTACGAGCAGTACTTC
TRBD1 | . | TRBJ2-5 | TRBV7-9 | CASSLGDRDQETQYF | TGTGCCAGCAGCTTAGGGGACAGAGACCAAGAGACCCAGTACTTC
. | once | TRBJ1-1 | TRBV11-2 | CASSSQGGGTEAFF | TGTGCCAGCAGCTCGCAGGGTGGTGGGACTGAAGCTTTCTTT
TRBD2 | few | TRBJ2-6 | TRBV28 | CASISSGLAISGANVLTF | TGTGCCAGCATATCGTCCGGACTAGCCATCTCTGGGGCCAACGTCCTGACTTTC
. | . | TRBJ2-7 | TRBV28 | CASSFLGAGTAYEQYF | TGTGCCAGCAGTTTTTTGGGGGCGGGGACAGCTTACGAGCAGTACTTC
TRBD1 | . | TRBJ2-2 | TRBV6-6 | CASRPPGQGNTGELFF | TGTGCCAGCAGGCCCCCGGGACAGGGTAACACCGGGGAGCTGTTTTTT
TRBD1 | . | TRBJ1-5 | TRBV9 | CASSTSGGQPQHF | TGTGCCAGCAGCACATCAGGGGGCCAGCCCCAGCATTTT
. | . | TRBJ1-1 | TRBV6-6 | CASTRTGNTEAFF | TGTGCCAGCACCAGAACAGGGAACACTGAAGCTTTCTTT
. | . | TRBJ2-7 | TRBV9 | CASSVGPLGGEQYF | TGTGCCAGCAGCGTAGGCCCGTTGGGAGGCGAGCAGTACTTC
TRBD2 | . | TRBJ2-3 | TRBV4-1 | CASSPGVAGHLGTDTQYF | TGCGCCAGCAGCCCTGGTGTAGCGGGGCACCTCGGCACAGATACGCAGTATTTT
TRBD2 | . | TRBJ2-3 | TRBV27 | CASRKPTGSGRSTDTQYF | TGTGCCAGCAGAAAACCGACCGGTAGCGGGAGAAGCACAGATACGCAGTATTTT
. | . | TRBJ1-5 | TRBV7-2 | CASSLGQGLYQPQHF | TGTGCCAGCAGCTTAGGGCAGGGTCTTTATCAGCCCCAGCATTTT
. | . | TRBJ1-3 | TRBV6-5 | CASSYSRGSGNTIYF | TGTGCCAGCAGTTACTCGAGGGGATCTGGAAACACCATATATTTT
TRBD1 | . | TRBJ2-2 | TRBV30 | CASPRGHNTGELFF | TGTGCCTCCCCCAGGGGGCATAACACCGGGGAGCTGTTTTTT
TRBD2 | . | TRBJ2-1 | TRBV28 | CASSFLSAGGRNEQFF | TGTGCCAGCAGTTTCCTCTCAGCGGGGGGGCGCAATGAGCAGTTCTTC
. | . | TRBJ2-3 | TRBV2 | CASTRTSTDTQYF | TGTGCCAGCACACGGACTAGCACAGATACGCAGTATTTT
TRBD1 | . | TRBJ2-7 | TRBV5-1 | CASRKPGQGSWEQYF | TGCGCCAGCAGAAAACCTGGACAGGGAAGTTGGGAGCAGTACTTC
. | . | TRBJ2-7 | TRBV27 | CASGKINRNEQYF | TGTGCCAGCGGTAAAATAAACAGGAACGAGCAGTACTTC
TRBD2 | . | TRBJ2-1 | TRBV11-2 | CASSFFSGEGEQFF | TGTGCCAGCAGCTTTTTTTCCGGGGAGGGTGAGCAGTTCTTC
. | . | TRBJ2-1 | TRBV14 | CASSQGPDRRGLFF | TGTGCCAGCAGCCAAGGACCAGATCGCCGGGGATTGTTCTTC
TRBD1 | few | TRBJ1-2 | TRBV11-1 | CASSSGDSYYGYTF | TGTGCCAGCAGCTCCGGGGACAGCTACTATGGCTACACCTTC
. | few | TRBJ1-4 | TRBV6-6 | CASRNGVANEKLFF | TGTGCCAGCAGAAACGGGGTAGCTAATGAAAAACTGTTTTTT
. | . | TRBJ1-2 | TRBV5-5 | CASSFRTENYGYTF | TGTGCCAGCAGCTTTAGGACAGAGAACTATGGCTACACCTTC
. | . | TRBJ2-5 | TRBV7-2 | CASSLGGRGQETQYF | TGTGCCAGCAGCCTTGGCGGCCGCGGCCAAGAGACCCAGTACTTC
. | . | TRBJ1-2 | TRBV5-4 | CASSSLTVDGTYGYTF | TGTGCCAGCAGCTCCTTGACCGTCGACGGAACCTATGGCTACACCTTC
. | . | TRBJ1-4 | TRBV7-2 | CASSLAGSPWGEKLFF | TGTGCCAGCAGCTTAGCGGGGAGCCCTTGGGGGGAAAAACTGTTTTTT
. | . | TRBJ1-5 | TRBV9 | CASSVGYNQPQHF | TGTGCCAGCAGCGTAGGGTACAATCAGCCCCAGCATTTT
TRBD2 | . | TRBJ2-1 | TRBV28 | CASTPRRLAGPNEQFF | TGTGCCAGCACCCCTAGGCGGCTAGCGGGGCCGAATGAGCAGTTCTTC
. | . | TRBJ1-1 | TRBV5-1 | CASRFGGVGEAFF | TGCGCCAGCCGCTTTGGGGGGGTAGGTGAAGCTTTCTTT
TRBD1 | . | TRBJ1-5 | TRBV5-6 | CASSRRQGQGNQPQHF | TGTGCCAGCAGCCGGCGACAGGGTCAGGGCAATCAGCCCCAGCATTTT